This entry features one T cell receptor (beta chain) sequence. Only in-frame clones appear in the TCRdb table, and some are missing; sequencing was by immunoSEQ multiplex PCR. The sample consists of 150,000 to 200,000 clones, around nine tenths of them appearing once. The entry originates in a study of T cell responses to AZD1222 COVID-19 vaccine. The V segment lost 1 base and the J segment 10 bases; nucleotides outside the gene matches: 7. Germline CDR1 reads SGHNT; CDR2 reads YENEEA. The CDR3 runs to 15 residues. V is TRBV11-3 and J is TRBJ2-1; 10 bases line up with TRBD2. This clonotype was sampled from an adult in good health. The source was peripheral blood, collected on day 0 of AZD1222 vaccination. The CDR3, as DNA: TGTGCCAGCAGCTTAGGGCTAGCGGGGGCCGGGGAGCAGTTCTTC. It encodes CASSLGLAGAGEQFF.